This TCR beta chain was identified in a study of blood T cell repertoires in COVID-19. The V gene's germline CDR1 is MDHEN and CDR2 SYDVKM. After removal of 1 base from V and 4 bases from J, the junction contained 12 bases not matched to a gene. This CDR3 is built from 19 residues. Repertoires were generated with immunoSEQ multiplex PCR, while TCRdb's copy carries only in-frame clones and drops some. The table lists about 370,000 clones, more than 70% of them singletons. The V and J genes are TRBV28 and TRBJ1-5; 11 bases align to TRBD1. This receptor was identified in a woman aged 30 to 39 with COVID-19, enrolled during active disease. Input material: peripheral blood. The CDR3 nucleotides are TGTGCCAGCAGTTTATCCGGGACAGGGGGTTTGACCGTGAATCAGCCCCAGCATTTT. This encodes CASSLSGTGGLTVNQPQHF.